Following are 10 T cell receptor beta chains from one sample sequenced in a study of T cell repertoires in cytomegalovirus infection. TCRdb re-analysed the reads in MiXCR, keeping a single row per CDR3 protein. The sample contains approximately 300,000 distinct CDR3 sequences, approximately 32% of which appear only once. These receptors have no identified antigens. Specimen: cultured PBMCs, collected from culture after CMV antigen stimulation. The receptor set was obtained from a human donor in good health (CMV status not recorded). Some clones in this sample may be carry-over from other donors' samples.

The table lists this clonotype with a few counts. V usage is TRBV6-6 and J usage is TRBJ1-1; tentative D call: TRBD1 (5 bases). The CDR3 is 13 amino acids. Germline CDR1 is MNHNY and CDR2 is SVGAGI (reference sequence). Trimming left V 6 bases short and J 4 bases short, with 12 bases between. Here the CDR3 DNA reads TGTGCCAGCAGAGGGACGGGGCGCACTGAAGCTTTCTTT. Translating gives CASRGTGRTEAFF.

The rearrangement uses TRBV28 and TRBJ2-7, with 8 bases identical to TRBD2. This CDR3 is 15 amino acids long. Germline V gene data show CDR1 as MDHEN and CDR2 as SYDVKM. The V segment lost 4 bases and the J segment 2 bases; nucleotides outside the gene matches: 7. The CDR3 sequence: CASSSSAGGTYEQYF. CDR3 in DNA: TGTGCCAGCAGTTCCAGCGCGGGAGGTACCTACGAGCAGTACTTC.

The chain links TRBV6-4 to TRBJ1-2; D unresolved. V lost 2 bases to trimming and J lost 5 bases, with 9 bases between them. CDR1 is MRHNA, CDR2 SNTAGT, per germline. This CDR3 spans 13 amino acids. CDR3 amino acids: CASSDGVGYGYTF. Here the CDR3 DNA reads TGTGCCAGCAGTGACGGGGTAGGGTATGGCTACACCTTC.

This clonotype was seen at least ten times. This rearrangement joins TRBV19 to TRBJ2-1, with 8 bases lining up with TRBD1. The germline CDR1 and CDR2 sequences are LNHDA and SQIVND (reference sequence). With 7 bases clipped from V and 6 bases from J, the junction kept 11 bases outside the gene matches. The CDR3 is made up of 15 amino acids. The CDR3, as DNA: TGTGCCAGTAACGAGATCGGACAGGGCCTCAATGAGCAGTTCTTC. Encoded protein: CASNEIGQGLNEQFF. Together with reference TRBV19 and TRBJ2-1, the CDR3 gives the full variable domain: DGGITQSPKYLFRKEGQNVTLSCEQNLNHDAMYWYRQDPGQGLRLIYYSQIVNDFQKGDIAEGYSVSREKKESFPLTVTSAQKNPTAFYLCASNEIGQGLNEQFFGPGTRLTVL.

This rearrangement joins TRBV12-3 or TRBV12-4 to TRBJ1-5; the D gene is possibly TRBD1 (6 bases). The germline V and J ends were trimmed by 4 bases and 3 bases, with 34 bases remaining between them. CDR3 length: 22 amino acids. CDR3 in amino acids: CASSSSLTQPHRVGGYNQPQHF. The DNA of the CDR3 is TGTGCCAGCAGTTCGAGCCTAACACAACCTCACAGGGTAGGGGGTTACAATCAGCCCCAGCATTTT.

This clonotype was seen more than once but under ten times. The chain links TRBV2 to TRBJ1-5; TRBD1 matches 7 bases. Trimming cost V 4 bases and J 6 bases; bases outside gene matches: 9. Germline assignment: CDR1 SNHLY and CDR2 FYNNEI. CDR3 size: 15 residues. The CDR3 nucleotides are TGTGCCAGCAGTGTGGAGGGGGCGGGAGGTCAGCCCCAGCATTTT. Translation gives CASSVEGAGGQPQHF.

This chain joins TRBV7-9 and TRBJ2-7; the match to TRBD1 covers 8 bases. The CDR3 covers 14 residues. Germline V CDR1 and CDR2: SEHNR, FQNEAQ (reference sequence). V lost 1 base, J lost 4 bases, and 3 bases stayed unmatched. This CDR3 is CASSLGGTGYEQYF. CDR3 DNA: TGTGCCAGCAGCTTAGGAGGGACAGGATACGAGCAGTACTTC.

This chain uses TRBV11-2 with TRBJ2-2; 7 nucleotides match TRBD1. The germline gives CDR1 SGHAT, CDR2 FQNNGV. Losses at the gene ends were 5 bases for V and 4 bases for J; bases not matched to a gene: 7. CDR3 length equals 15 residues. The CDR3 spells CASSHRQGGTGELFF. CDR3 sequence (DNA): TGTGCCAGCAGCCATAGACAGGGTGGCACCGGGGAGCTGTTTTTT.

The sample holds a few counts of this clonotype. The J gene is TRBJ2-7, the V gene TRBV5-4; 7 positions match TRBD2. CDR1 is SGHNT and CDR2 is YYREEE in the germline V gene (reference sequence). With 0 bases clipped from V and 2 bases from J, the junction kept 5 bases outside the gene matches. This CDR3 is 15 amino acids long. The CDR3 nucleotides are TGTGCCAGCAGCTTGGGTGCGGGGGTCCCCTACGAGCAGTACTTC. It specifies CASSLGAGVPYEQYF.

This chain joins TRBV19 and TRBJ1-2, with 7 bases fitting TRBD1. CDR1 and CDR2 from the germline V gene are LNHDA and SQIVND (reference sequence). The CDR3 spans 14 residues. Trimming removed 7 bases from V and 4 bases from J; junction bases left unmatched: 9. CDR3 protein: CASTDTGTVYGYTF. The CDR3 nucleotides read TGTGCCAGTACCGACACCGGGACAGTCTATGGCTACACCTTC.